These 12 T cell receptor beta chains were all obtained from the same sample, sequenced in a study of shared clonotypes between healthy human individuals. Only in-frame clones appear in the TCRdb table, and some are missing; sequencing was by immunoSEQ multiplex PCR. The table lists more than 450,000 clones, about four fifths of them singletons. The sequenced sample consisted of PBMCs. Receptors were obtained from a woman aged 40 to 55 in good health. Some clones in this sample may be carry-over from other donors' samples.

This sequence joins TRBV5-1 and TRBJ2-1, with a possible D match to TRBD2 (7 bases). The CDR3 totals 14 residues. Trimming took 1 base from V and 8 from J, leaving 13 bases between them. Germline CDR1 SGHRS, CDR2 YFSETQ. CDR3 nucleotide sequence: TGCGCCAGCAGCTTGACCCCGGGGGGCGATGAGCAGTTCTTC. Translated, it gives CASSLTPGGDEQFF. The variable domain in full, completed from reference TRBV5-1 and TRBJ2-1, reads KAGVTQTPRYLIKTRGQQVTLSCSPISGHRSVSWYQQTPGQGLQFLFEYFSETQRNKGNFPGRFSGRQFSNSRSEMNVSTLELGDSALYLCASSLTPGGDEQFFGPGTRLTVL.

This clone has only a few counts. For the CDR3, the DNA is TGTGCCAGCAGCTTAAGTTTCGGGCTAGCGGGCGATTCCACAGATACGCAGTATTTT. The encoded protein is CASSLSFGLAGDSTDTQYF. The chain recombines TRBV7-2 with TRBJ2-3; 8 nucleotides agree with TRBD2. The V gene end was trimmed by 2 bases and the J gene end by 2 bases; junction bases not matched to a gene: 15. Germline CDR1 is SGHTA and CDR2 is FQGNSA. This CDR3 is built from 19 residues.

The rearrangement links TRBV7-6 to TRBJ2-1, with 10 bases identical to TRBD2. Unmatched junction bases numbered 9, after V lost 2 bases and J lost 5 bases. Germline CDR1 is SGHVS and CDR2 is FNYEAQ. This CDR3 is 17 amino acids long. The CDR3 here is CASSLWASGGYDNEQFF. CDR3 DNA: TGTGCCAGCAGCTTATGGGCTAGCGGGGGCTACGACAATGAGCAGTTCTTC.

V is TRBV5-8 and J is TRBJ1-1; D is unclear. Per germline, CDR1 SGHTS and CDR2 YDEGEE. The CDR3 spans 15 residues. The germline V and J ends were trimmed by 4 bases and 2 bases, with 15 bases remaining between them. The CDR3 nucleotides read TGTGCCAGCAGCCGCGGCCCGACATCTAACACTGAAGCTTTCTTT. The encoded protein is CASSRGPTSNTEAFF.

Written as DNA, the CDR3 is TGTGCCAGTAGTGTCCGACAGGTTCGGCCCCAGCATTTT. As protein: CASSVRQVRPQHF. This chain connects TRBV19 to TRBJ1-5, with D tentatively TRBD1 (6 bases). The CDR3 contains 13 residues. V dropped 5 bases and J dropped 9 bases, with 14 bases sitting between them. Germline loops: CDR1 LNHDA, CDR2 SQIVND (reference sequence).

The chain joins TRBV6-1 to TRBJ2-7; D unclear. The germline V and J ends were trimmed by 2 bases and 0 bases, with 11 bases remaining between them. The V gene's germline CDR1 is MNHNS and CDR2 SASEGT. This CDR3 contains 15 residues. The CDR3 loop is CASSETFDSSYEQYF. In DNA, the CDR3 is TGTGCCAGCAGTGAAACTTTCGATTCCTCCTACGAGCAGTACTTC.

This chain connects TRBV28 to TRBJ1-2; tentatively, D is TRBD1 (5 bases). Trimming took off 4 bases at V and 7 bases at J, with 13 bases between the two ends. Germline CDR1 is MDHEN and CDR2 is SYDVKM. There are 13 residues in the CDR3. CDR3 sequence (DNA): TGTGCCAGCAGTTCCGCAGGGTTTGCTGGCTACACCTTC. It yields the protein CASSSAGFAGYTF.

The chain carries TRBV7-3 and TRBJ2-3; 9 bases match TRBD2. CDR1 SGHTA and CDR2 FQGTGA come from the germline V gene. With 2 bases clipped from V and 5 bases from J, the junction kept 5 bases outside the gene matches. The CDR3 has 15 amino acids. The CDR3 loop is CASSLAGGPGDTQYF. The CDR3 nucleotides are TGTGCCAGCAGCTTAGCGGGAGGGCCAGGAGATACGCAGTATTTT.

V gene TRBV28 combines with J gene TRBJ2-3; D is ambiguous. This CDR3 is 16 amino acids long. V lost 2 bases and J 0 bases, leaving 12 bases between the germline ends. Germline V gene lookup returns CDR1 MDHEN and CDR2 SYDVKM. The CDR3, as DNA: TGTGCCAGCAGTTTAGGGCTTATCGCTAGCACAGATACGCAGTATTTT. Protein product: CASSLGLIASTDTQYF.

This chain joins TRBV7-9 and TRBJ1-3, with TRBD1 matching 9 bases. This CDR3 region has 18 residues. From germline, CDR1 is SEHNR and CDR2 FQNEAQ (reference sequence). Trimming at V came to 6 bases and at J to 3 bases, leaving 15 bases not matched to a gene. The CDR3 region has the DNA TGTGCCAGCAGACAGGGGGCTCGGGGACCCCAGAATGGAAACACCATATATTTT. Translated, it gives CASRQGARGPQNGNTIYF.

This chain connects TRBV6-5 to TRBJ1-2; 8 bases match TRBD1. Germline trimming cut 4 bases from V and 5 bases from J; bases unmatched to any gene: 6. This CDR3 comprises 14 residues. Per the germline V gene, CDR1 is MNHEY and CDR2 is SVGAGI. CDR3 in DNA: TGTGCCAGCAGTTTGCGGACAGGGTGGTATGGCTACACCTTC. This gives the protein CASSLRTGWYGYTF.

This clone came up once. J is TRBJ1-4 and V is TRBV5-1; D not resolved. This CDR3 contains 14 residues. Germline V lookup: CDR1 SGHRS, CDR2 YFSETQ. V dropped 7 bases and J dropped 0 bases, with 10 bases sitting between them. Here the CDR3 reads CASAPGATNEKLFF. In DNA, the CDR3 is TGCGCCAGCGCCCCCGGAGCAACTAATGAAAAACTGTTTTTT.